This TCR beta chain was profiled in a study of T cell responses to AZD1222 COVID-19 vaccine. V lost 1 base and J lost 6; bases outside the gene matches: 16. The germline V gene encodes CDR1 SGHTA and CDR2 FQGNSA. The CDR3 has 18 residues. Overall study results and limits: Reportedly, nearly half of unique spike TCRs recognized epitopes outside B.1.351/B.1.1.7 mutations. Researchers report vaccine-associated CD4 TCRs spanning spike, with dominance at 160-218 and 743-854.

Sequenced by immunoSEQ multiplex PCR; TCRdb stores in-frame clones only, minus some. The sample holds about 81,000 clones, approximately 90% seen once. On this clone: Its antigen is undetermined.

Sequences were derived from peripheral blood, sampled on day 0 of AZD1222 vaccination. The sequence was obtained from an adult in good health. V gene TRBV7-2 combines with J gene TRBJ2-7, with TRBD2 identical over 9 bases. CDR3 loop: CASSLVAAIGTSPVEQYF. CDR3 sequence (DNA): TGTGCCAGCAGCTTAGTCGCCGCGATCGGGACTAGCCCGGTCGAGCAGTACTTC.